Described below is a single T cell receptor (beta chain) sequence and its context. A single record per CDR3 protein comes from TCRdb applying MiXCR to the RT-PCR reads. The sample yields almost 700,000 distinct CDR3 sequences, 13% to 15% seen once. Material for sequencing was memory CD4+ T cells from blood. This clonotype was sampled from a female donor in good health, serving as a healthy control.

CDR3 region: CSVTVGGGAGEQYF. CDR3 in DNA: TGCAGCGTAACGGTGGGCGGGGGGGCAGGCGAGCAGTACTTC. This chain links TRBV29-1 with TRBJ2-7; 9 bases agree with TRBD2. Trimming cost V 6 bases and J 6 bases; bases outside gene matches: 12. Germline V gene lookup returns CDR1 SQVTM and CDR2 ANQGSEA. This CDR3 contains 14 residues.